The 16 T cell receptor beta chains given below trace back to one sample, sequenced in a study of blood T cells in healthy people across ages. A J-beta primer mix and a sample-barcoded 5' primer were used in a second PCR of about 7 to 12 cycles. Via MiXCR, TCRdb re-called the 5' RACE reads, giving one row per CDR3 protein. The sample includes 1.8 million or so distinct CDR3 sequences, approximately 39% seen only once; the top ten take more than 20%. Sequencing used blood. Source of these receptors: a human donor in good health.

Only a few counts were recorded for this clonotype. The chain employs TRBV12-3 or TRBV12-4 and TRBJ2-3, with D possibly being TRBD2 (7 bases). This CDR3 region has 15 residues. V was shortened by 9 bases and J by 0 bases, with 16 bases between the two germline ends. CDR3 sequence reads: CASMGRGLSTDTQYF. CDR3 bases: TGTGCCAGTATGGGGCGGGGGCTTAGCACAGATACGCAGTATTTT.

This chain uses TRBV6-6 with TRBJ1-2; TRBD1 agrees at 8 bases. The CDR3 totals 17 residues. Per germline, CDR1 MNHNY and CDR2 SVGAGI (reference sequence). V shed 5 bases and J 4 bases; nucleotides not matched to a gene: 15. The CDR3 sequence: CASSPMGQALGPYGYTF. As DNA, the CDR3 is TGTGCCAGCAGTCCGATGGGACAGGCGCTGGGCCCCTATGGCTACACCTTC.

The chain recombines TRBV5-1 with TRBJ2-7, with a weak D call TRBD1 (6 bases). The length of the CDR3 is 15 residues. V lost 1 base and J lost 2, with 13 bases in between. The germline gives CDR1 SGHRS, CDR2 YFSETQ. CDR3 nucleotides: TGCGCCAGCAGCTTGAGTGGGGGCGACGCCTACGAGCAGTACTTC. It codes for CASSLSGGDAYEQYF. Combining the CDR3 with reference TRBV5-1 and TRBJ2-7 gives the whole variable domain KAGVTQTPRYLIKTRGQQVTLSCSPISGHRSVSWYQQTPGQGLQFLFEYFSETQRNKGNFPGRFSGRQFSNSRSEMNVSTLELGDSALYLCASSLSGGDAYEQYFGPGTRLTVT.

This clonotype was counted ten times or more. J is TRBJ2-7 and V is TRBV7-9, with D hard to call. This CDR3 spans 12 amino acids. Germline V gives CDR1 SEHNR, CDR2 FQNEAQ (reference sequence). V dropped 6 bases and J dropped 3 bases, with 9 bases sitting between them. CDR3 in amino acids: CASSGLNYEQYF. The CDR3 nucleotides are TGTGCCAGCAGTGGTCTAAACTACGAGCAGTACTTC.

This clonotype showed up just a few times. The chain has TRBV6-6 and TRBJ2-5, with D possibly TRBD2 on 6 matching bases. Gene TRBJ2-7 matches the end of the DNA better, so the J call may be wrong. Germline values: CDR1 MNHNY, CDR2 SVGAGI (reference sequence). The CDR3 spans 14 residues. Here the CDR3 reads CASSSTSRGYEQYF. The CDR3 nucleotides read TGTGCCAGCAGCTCAACTAGCCGGGGTTACGAGCAGTACTTC.

The chain couples TRBV5-1 to TRBJ2-2; 7 bases agree with TRBD1. This CDR3 comprises 15 residues. J lost 5 bases, V lost 1 base, and 5 bases had no gene match. The germline gives CDR1 SGHRS, CDR2 YFSETQ. As DNA, the CDR3 is TGCGCCAGCAGCTTGCGACAGGGTATTACCGGGGAGCTGTTTTTT. Its translation is CASSLRQGITGELFF.

This clonotype has just a few counts. The rearrangement joins TRBV28 to TRBJ2-7, with 7 bases matching TRBD2. Germline V gene lookup returns CDR1 MDHEN and CDR2 SYDVKM. The CDR3 is 14 residues long. Trimming took 1 base from V and 7 from J; bases not matched to a gene: 7. The CDR3 here is CASSLYRRGGEQYF. The CDR3 nucleotides are TGTGCCAGCAGTTTATATCGGAGGGGAGGGGAGCAGTACTTC.

The chain joins TRBV28 to TRBJ1-1, with a tentative D call TRBD1 (6 bases). Germline CDR1 reads MDHEN; CDR2 reads SYDVKM. Trimming stripped 5 bases from V and 2 bases from J, with 12 bases between. The CDR3 is 14 amino acids. The CDR3 spells CASSPHRDNTEAFF. CDR3 bases: TGTGCCAGCAGTCCCCACAGGGACAACACTGAAGCTTTCTTT.

This clonotype was found once. The rearrangement links TRBV6-1 to TRBJ1-5, with unresolved D. The V gene's germline CDR1 is MNHNS and CDR2 SASEGT. The CDR3 contains 15 residues. V lost 1 base to trimming and J lost 1 base, with 8 bases between them. The CDR3 DNA is TGTGCCAGCAGTGAAGGGGGATTAAGCAATCAGCCCCAGCATTTT. This encodes CASSEGGLSNQPQHF.

The gene calls are TRBV6-2 or TRBV6-3 and TRBJ2-2; 9 bases line up with TRBD1. Trimming cost V 5 bases and J 6 bases; bases outside gene matches: 7. This CDR3 contains 15 residues. Germline lookup yields CDR1 MNHEY and CDR2 SVGEGT. The CDR3 DNA follows: TGTGCCAGCAGTCCACAGGGGGCCGACGCCGGGGAGCTGTTTTTT. Its translation: CASSPQGADAGELFF.

The chain uses TRBV5-5 and TRBJ1-1, with D perhaps matching TRBD1 (6 bases). The CDR3 loop spans 15 amino acids. Germline values: CDR1 SGHKS, CDR2 YYEKEE (reference sequence). The V and J ends lost 0 bases and 4 bases respectively, with 13 bases between them. Here the CDR3 reads CASSLEGVGGTEAFF. The CDR3 nucleotides are TGTGCCAGCAGCTTGGAAGGGGTAGGGGGCACTGAAGCTTTCTTT.

This chain links TRBV10-3 with TRBJ2-1; TRBD2 agrees at 11 bases. With 7 bases clipped from V and 5 bases from J, the junction kept 10 bases outside the gene matches. This CDR3 is built from 16 residues. Germline assignment: CDR1 ENHRY and CDR2 SYGVKD. CDR3 sequence reads: CAIKGRLAGTDNEQFF. CDR3 nucleotides: TGTGCCATCAAAGGGAGACTAGCGGGGACCGACAATGAGCAGTTCTTC.

This clonotype has just a few counts. A much more abundant neighbour one base away suggests this may be a read error. The chain uses TRBV12-3 or TRBV12-4 and TRBJ1-2; TRBD1 might be the D (6 bases). CDR3 length: 14 amino acids. Trimming shortened V by 6 bases and J by 4 bases, and 15 bases separated the two germline ends. The CDR3 reads CASRSTQGGYGYTF. The CDR3 region has the DNA TGTGCCAGCAGATCTACACAGGGAGGCTATGGCTACACCTTC.

This rearrangement joins TRBV12-3 or TRBV12-4 to TRBJ1-1; D is possibly TRBD1 (6 bases). The V and J ends lost 8 bases and 5 bases respectively, with 18 bases between them. The CDR3 sequence is 14 residues long. CDR3: CASGRGGPRTEAFF. The DNA of the CDR3 is TGTGCCAGCGGCCGAGGGGGGCCGAGGACTGAAGCTTTCTTT.

The CDR3 loop is CASSSPFFEEQYF. CDR3 sequence (DNA): TGTGCCAGCAGCTCACCGTTTTTTGAAGAGCAGTACTTC. This rearrangement joins TRBV7-2 to TRBJ2-7; D is ambiguous. V lost 4 bases, J lost 7 bases, and 14 bases lay in between. The CDR3 is made up of 13 amino acids. Germline CDR1 and CDR2: SGHTA and FQGNSA. Full variable domain (missing parts from reference TRBV7-2 and TRBJ2-7): GAGVSQSPSNKVTEKGKDVELRCDPISGHTALYWYRQSLGQGLEFLIYFQGNSAPDKSGLPSDRFSAERTGGSVSTLTIQRTQQEDSAVYLCASSSPFFEEQYFGPGTRLTVT.

This clonotype was seen repeatedly, ten times or more. The chain links TRBV11-3 to TRBJ2-5; D is undetermined. CDR1 SGHNT and CDR2 YENEEA come from the germline V gene. The CDR3 contains 14 residues. Deletions cut 0 bases from V and 5 bases from J, with 10 bases between. The CDR3 sequence: CASSLDGVGETQYF. The CDR3 DNA follows: TGTGCCAGCAGCTTAGATGGGGTAGGGGAGACCCAGTACTTC.